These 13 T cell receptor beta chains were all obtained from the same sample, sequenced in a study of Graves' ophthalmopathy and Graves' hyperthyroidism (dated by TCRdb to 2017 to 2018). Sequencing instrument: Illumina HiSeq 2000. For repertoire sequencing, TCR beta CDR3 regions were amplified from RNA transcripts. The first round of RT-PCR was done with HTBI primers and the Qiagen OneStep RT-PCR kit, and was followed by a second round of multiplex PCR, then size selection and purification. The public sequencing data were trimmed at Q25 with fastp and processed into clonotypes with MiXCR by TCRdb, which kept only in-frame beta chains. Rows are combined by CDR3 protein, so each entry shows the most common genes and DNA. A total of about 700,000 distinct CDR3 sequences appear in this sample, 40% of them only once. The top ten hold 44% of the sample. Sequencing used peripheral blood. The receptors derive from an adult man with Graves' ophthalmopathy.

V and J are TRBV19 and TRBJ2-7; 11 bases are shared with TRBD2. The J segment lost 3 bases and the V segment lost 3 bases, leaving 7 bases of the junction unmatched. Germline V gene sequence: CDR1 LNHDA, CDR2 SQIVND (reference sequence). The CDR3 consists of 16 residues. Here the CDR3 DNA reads TGTGCCAGTAGTATCGAAACTAGCGGGGGCCACTACGAGCAGTACTTC. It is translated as CASSIETSGGHYEQYF.

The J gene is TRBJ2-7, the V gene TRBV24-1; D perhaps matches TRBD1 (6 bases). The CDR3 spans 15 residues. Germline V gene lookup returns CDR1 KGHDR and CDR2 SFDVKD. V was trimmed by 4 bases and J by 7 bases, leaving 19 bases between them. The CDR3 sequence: CATSEGGGHTGEQYF. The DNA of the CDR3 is TGTGCCACCAGTGAAGGTGGGGGCCACACCGGGGAGCAGTACTTC.

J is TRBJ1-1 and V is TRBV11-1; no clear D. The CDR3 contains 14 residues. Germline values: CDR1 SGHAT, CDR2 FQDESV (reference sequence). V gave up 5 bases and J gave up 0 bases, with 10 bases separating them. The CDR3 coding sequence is TGTGCCAGCAGCCCCGGAAATCTGAACACTGAAGCTTTCTTT. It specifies CASSPGNLNTEAFF.

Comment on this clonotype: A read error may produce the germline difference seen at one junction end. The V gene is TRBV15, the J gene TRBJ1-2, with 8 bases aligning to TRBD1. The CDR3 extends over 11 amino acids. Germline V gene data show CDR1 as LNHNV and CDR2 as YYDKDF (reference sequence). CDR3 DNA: TGTGCCACCAGCAGAGGACAGGGGACCCTATTC. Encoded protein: CATSRGQGTLF.

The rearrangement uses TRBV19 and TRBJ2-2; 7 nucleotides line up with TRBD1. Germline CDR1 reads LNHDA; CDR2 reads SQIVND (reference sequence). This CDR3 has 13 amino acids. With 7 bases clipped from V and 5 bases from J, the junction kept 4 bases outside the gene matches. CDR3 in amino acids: CASKVRGTGELFF. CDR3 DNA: TGTGCCAGTAAAGTCAGGGGGACCGGGGAGCTGTTTTTT.

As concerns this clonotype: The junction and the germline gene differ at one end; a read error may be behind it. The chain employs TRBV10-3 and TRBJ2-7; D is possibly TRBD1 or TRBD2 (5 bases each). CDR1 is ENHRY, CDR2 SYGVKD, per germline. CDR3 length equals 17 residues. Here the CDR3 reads CASSEAGPTGPSYEQYF. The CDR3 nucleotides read TGTGCCAGCAGTGAAGCAGGCCCGACGGGGCCCTCCTACGAGCAGTACTTC.

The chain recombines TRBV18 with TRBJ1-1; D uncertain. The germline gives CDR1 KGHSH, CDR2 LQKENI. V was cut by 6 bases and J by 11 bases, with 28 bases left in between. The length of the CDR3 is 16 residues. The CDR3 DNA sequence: TGTGCCAGCTCCATCGACGGACTGGGCGGGTCCGGTGAGGCTTTCTTT. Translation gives CASSIDGLGGSGEAFF.

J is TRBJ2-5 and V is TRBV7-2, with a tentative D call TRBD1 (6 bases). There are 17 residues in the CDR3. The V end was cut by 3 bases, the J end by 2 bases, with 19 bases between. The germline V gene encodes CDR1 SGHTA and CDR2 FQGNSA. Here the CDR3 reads CASSFQATRTGQETQYF. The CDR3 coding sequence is TGTGCCAGCAGCTTCCAGGCGACCCGAACAGGGCAAGAGACCCAGTACTTC.

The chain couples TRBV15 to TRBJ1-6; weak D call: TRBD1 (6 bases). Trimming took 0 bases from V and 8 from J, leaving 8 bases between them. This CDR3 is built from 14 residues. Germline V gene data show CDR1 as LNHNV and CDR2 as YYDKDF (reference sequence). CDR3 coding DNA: TGTGCCACCAGCAGAGAACAGGGTGATTCACCCCTCCACTTT. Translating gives CATSREQGDSPLHF.

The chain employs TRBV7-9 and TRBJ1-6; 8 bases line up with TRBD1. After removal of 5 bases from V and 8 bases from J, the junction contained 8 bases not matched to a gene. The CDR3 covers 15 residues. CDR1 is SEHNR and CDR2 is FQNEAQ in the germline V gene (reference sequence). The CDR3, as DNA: TGTGCCAGCAGCGACGGACAGGGAGGGGATTCACCCCTCCACTTT. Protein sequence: CASSDGQGGDSPLHF.

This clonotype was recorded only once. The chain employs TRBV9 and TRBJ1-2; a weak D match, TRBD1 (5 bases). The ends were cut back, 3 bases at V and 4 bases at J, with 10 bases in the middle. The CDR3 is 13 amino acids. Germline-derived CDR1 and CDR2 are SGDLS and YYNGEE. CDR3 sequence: CASSGGGTYGYTF. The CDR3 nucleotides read TGTGCCAGCAGCGGAGGAGGGACCTATGGCTACACCTTC.

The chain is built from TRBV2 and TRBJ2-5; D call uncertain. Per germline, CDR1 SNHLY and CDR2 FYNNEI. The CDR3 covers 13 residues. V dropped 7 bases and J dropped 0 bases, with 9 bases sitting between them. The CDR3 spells CASTRPYQETQYF. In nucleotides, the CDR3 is TGTGCCAGCACCCGGCCTTACCAAGAGACCCAGTACTTC.

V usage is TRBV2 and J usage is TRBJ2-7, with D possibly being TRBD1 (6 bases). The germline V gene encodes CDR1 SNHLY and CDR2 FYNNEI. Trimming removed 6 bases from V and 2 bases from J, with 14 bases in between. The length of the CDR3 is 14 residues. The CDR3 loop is CASRRGWTAYEQYF. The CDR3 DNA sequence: TGTGCCAGCAGAAGAGGTTGGACAGCCTACGAGCAGTACTTC.